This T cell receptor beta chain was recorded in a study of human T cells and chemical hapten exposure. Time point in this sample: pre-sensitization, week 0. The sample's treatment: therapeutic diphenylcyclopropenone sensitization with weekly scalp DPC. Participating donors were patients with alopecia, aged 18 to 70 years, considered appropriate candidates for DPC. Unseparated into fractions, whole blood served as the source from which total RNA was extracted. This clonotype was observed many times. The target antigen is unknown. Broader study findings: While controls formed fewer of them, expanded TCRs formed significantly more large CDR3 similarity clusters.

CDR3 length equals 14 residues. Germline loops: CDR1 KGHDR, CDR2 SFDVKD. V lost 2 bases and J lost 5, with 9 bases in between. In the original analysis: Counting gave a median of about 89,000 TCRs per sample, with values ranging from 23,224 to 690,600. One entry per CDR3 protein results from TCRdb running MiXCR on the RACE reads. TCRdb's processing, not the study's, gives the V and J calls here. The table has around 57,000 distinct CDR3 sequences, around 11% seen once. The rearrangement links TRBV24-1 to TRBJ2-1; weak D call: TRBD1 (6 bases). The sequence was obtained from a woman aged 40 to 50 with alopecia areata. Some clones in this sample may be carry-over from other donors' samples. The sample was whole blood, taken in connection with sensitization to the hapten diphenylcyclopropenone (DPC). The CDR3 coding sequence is TGTGCCACCAGTGATTCGGACAGACACAATGAGCAGTTCTTC. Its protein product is CATSDSDRHNEQFF.